This TCR beta chain was retrieved from a study of blood T cells in healthy people across ages. Study context: Every two T cells gave about one barcoded beta molecule via template switching.

This clonotype was recorded at least ten times. Germline V gene data show CDR1 as DFQATT and CDR2 as SNEGSKA (reference sequence). The ends lost 0 bases at V and 3 bases at J; junction bases unmatched: 6. The CDR3 runs to 16 residues. Using a J-beta primer mix together with a sample-barcoded 5' primer, a second PCR was run for about 7 to 12 cycles. MiXCR was run by TCRdb on the 5' RACE reads, yielding one entry per CDR3 protein. The sample carries about 1.5 million distinct CDR3 sequences, 35% to 45% recorded once. The chain employs TRBV20-1 and TRBJ2-3, with TRBD2 identical over 10 bases. The material sequenced was blood. The clonotype comes from a woman aged 18-35 years in good health. The CDR3 protein is CSARDRASGGTDTQYF. The CDR3 nucleotides read TGCAGTGCTAGAGATCGGGCTAGCGGGGGAACAGATACGCAGTATTTT.